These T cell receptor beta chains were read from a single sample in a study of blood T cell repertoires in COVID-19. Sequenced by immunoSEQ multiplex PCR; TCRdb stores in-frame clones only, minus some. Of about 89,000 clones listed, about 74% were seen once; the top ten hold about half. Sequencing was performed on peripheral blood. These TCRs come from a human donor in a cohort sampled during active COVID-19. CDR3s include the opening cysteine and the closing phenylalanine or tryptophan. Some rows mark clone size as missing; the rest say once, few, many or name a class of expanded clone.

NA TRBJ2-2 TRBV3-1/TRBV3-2 CASSLSGRRTGELFF
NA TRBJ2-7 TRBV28 CASSSPRSGSDEQYF
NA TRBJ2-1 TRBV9 CASSVNPSGGNSYNEQFF
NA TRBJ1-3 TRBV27 CARGGNTIYF
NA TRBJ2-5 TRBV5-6 CASSLLERQETQYF
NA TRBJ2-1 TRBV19 CASSSSGSPYNEQFF
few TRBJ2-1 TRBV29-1 CSVFISHEQFF
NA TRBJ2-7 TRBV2 CASSVEQGNEQYF
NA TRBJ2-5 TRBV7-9 CASSPRAGVAETQYF
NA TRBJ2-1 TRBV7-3 CASSLQGAPYNEQFF
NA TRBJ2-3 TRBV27 CASSFSQGLRDTQYF
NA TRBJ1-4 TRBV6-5 CASAGQRDEKLFF
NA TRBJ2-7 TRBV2 CASSEALRLAEYEQYF
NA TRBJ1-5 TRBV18 CASSPQGAGQPQHF
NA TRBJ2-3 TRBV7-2 CASSLALFPNTQYF
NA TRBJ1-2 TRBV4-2 CASTRGTGSSYGYTF
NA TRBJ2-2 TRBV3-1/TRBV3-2 CASSHLAGGPTGELFF
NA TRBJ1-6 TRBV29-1 CSVRGGLNSPLHF
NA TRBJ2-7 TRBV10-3 CAIGAEDRRDRVDEQYF
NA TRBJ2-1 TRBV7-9 CASSSGTSGGNEQFF
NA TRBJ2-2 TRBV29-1 CSVEVVFGTSGNTGELFF
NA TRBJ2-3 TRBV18 CASSPNSGGSDTQYF
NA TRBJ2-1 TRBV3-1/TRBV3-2 CASSQVGSRETISGELHNEQFF
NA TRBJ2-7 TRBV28 CASSTGSYEQYF
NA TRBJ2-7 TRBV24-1 CATSVSGSYEQYF
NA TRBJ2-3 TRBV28 CASRKQGAGDTQYF
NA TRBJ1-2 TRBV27 CASSLIPGQSYGYTF
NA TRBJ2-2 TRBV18 CASSPGLAVTGELFF
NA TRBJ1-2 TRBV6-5 CASSPQTGTYGYTF
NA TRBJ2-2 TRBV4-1 CASSQQRGRDRTGELFF
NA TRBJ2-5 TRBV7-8 CASSLQDRTKTQYF
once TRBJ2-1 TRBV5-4 CASSPAFTAAGEREQFF
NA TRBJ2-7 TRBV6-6 CASSLGLTYEQYF
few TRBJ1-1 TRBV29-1 CSVEDTGLGNTEAFF
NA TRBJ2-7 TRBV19 CASSVQGLRNEQYF
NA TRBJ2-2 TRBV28 CATRTSGRGGELFF
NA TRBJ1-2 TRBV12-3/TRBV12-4 CASRLDILGYTF
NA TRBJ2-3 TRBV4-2 CASSQRTSGRAVADTQYF
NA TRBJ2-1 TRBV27 CASSHKRDRYYNEQFF
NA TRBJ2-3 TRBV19 CASSMLAASTDTQYF
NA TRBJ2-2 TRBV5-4 CASSSELTSANTGELFF
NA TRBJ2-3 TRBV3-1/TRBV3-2 CASSQDPAYTDTQYF
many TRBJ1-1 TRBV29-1 CSVAYSNTEAFF
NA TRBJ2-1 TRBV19 CASSESGYYNEQFF
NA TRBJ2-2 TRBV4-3 CASSQVAVTGELFF
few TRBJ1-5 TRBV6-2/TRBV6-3 CASSYYGQGARNQPQHF
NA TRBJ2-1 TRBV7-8 CASSRYVGLATNYNEQFF
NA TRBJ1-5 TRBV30 CAWDRGSNQPQHF